This TCR beta chain is from a study of Graves' ophthalmopathy and Graves' hyperthyroidism. What supplied the PBMCs was about 10 ml of fresh peripheral blood. Amplification targeted the TCR beta CDR3 regions, with RNA transcripts as the source material. First-round RT-PCR relied on HTBI primers, and a second-round multiplex PCR came next. TCRdb reprocessed the multiplex PCR reads with MiXCR, giving one entry per CDR3 protein. The data show some 400,000 distinct CDR3 sequences, 18% seen once. A note on this clonotype: The target antigen is unknown.

Study-level points and caveats: Ophthalmopathy was separated from stable hyperthyroidism by a 13-signature model with roughly 91% sensitivity and approximately 79% specificity. The model's prediction of ophthalmopathy progression had approximately 71% sensitivity and 72% to 80% specificity. Most clonotypes expanded in thyroid above 0.001 frequency were present in blood too.

In germline, CDR1 is MNHEY, CDR2 SMNVEV (reference sequence). The CDR3 spans 15 residues. The V segment lost 3 bases and the J segment 7 bases; nucleotides outside the gene matches: 9. The chain has TRBV27 and TRBJ1-1, with TRBD1 matching over 9 bases. The source material was peripheral blood. The clonotype was recovered from a woman between 18 and 30 years old with Graves' ophthalmopathy. CDR3 bases: TGTGCCAGCAGTTTGGGACAGGGAAGTCGTCGTGAAGCTTTCTTT. This codes for CASSLGQGSRREAFF.